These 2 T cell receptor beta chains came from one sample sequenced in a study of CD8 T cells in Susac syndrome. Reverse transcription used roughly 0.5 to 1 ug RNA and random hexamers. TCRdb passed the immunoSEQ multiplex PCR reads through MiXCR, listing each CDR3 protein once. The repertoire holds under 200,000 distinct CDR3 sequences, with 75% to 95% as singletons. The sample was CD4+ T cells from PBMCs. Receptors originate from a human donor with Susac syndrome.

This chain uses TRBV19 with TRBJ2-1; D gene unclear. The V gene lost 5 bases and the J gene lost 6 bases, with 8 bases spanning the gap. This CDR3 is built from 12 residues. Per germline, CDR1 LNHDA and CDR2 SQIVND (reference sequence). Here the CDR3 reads CASSPQFNEQFF. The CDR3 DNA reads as TGTGCCAGTAGTCCGCAGTTCAATGAGCAGTTCTTC.

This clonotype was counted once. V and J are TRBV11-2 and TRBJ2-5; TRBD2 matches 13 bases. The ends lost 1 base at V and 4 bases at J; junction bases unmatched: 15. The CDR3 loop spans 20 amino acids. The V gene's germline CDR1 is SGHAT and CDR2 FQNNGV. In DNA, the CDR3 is TGTGCCAGCAGCTTAGTTCTGCGCGGACTAGCGGGAGTGTTTGGAGAGACCCAGTACTTC. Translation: CASSLVLRGLAGVFGETQYF.